These 10 T cell receptor beta chains were sequenced from one sample in a study of technical replicates of blood from several donors. Sequencing used immunoSEQ multiplex PCR; TCRdb keeps in-frame clones, though not all of them. This table holds roughly 79,000 clones, approximately 78% found once. The sequencing sample was made of PBMCs. These receptors originate from a human donor in good health. Some clones in this sample may be carry-over from other donors' samples.

The chain has TRBV4-2 and TRBJ1-5; D is undetermined. Between the trimmed V and J ends, which lost 0 bases and 8 bases, there was a span of 14 bases. The CDR3 has 15 amino acids. Germline V gene sequence: CDR1 LGHNA, CDR2 YNFKEQ. The CDR3 DNA sequence: TGTGCCAGCAGCCAAGAGGACCAAGGCGGGGAGCCCCAGCATTTT. Translation: CASSQEDQGGEPQHF.

The chain joins TRBV12-5 to TRBJ2-3, with D possibly TRBD1 on 6 matching bases. Looked up from germline, CDR1 is LGHNT and CDR2 is FRNRAP. V was trimmed by 2 bases and J by 2 bases, leaving 11 bases between them. This CDR3 comprises 15 residues. CDR3 loop: CASGLYRTATDTQYF. CDR3 sequence (DNA): TGTGCTAGTGGTTTGTATAGGACAGCCACAGATACGCAGTATTTT.

This clone was observed a few times. The chain has TRBV11-2 and TRBJ2-7, with 9 nucleotides matching TRBD2. Trimming at V came to 1 base and at J to 2 bases, leaving 15 bases not matched to a gene. Germline V gene lookup returns CDR1 SGHAT and CDR2 FQNNGV. CDR3 length: 19 amino acids. This CDR3 is CASSLGDLRVAGVPYEQYF. The CDR3 DNA reads TGTGCCAGCAGCTTAGGGGACCTGAGGGTAGCGGGGGTGCCCTACGAGCAGTACTTC.

V usage is TRBV7-2 and J usage is TRBJ2-5; TRBD1 agrees at 7 bases. Per the germline V gene, CDR1 is SGHTA and CDR2 is FQGNSA. V lost 5 bases to trimming and J lost 5 bases; unmatched junction nucleotides: 8. This CDR3 is built from 14 residues. The CDR3 DNA sequence: TGTGCCAGCAGCCTAAGACAGGGATCGGAGACCCAGTACTTC. The encoded protein is CASSLRQGSETQYF.

The gene calls are TRBV6-5 and TRBJ1-6; D may be TRBD1 (6 bases). Trimming removed 6 bases at V and 6 bases at J, with 12 bases between. This CDR3 region has 14 residues. Germline CDR1 is MNHEY and CDR2 is SVGAGI. CDR3 DNA sequence: TGTGCCAGCAGAGACAGGCTACCTAATTCACCCCTCCACTTT. Its translation is CASRDRLPNSPLHF.

The V call is TRBV5-6, the J call TRBJ2-7; a weak D match, TRBD1 (5 bases). Germline V CDR1 and CDR2: SGHDT, YYEEEE. The CDR3 has 13 amino acids. V lost 1 base, J lost 3 bases, and 8 bases lay in between. The CDR3 here is CASSLKGVYEQYF. In nucleotides, the CDR3 is TGTGCCAGCAGCTTGAAAGGGGTCTACGAGCAGTACTTC.

The rearrangement joins TRBV7-3 to TRBJ2-1; tentatively, D is TRBD1 (6 bases). The germline V gene encodes CDR1 SGHTA and CDR2 FQGTGA. This CDR3 is built from 15 residues. Trimming removed 6 bases from V and 9 bases from J, with 21 bases in between. The CDR3 reads CASSYRGTGPSEQFF. The CDR3 coding sequence is TGTGCCAGCAGTTATCGAGGTACAGGGCCTTCTGAGCAGTTCTTC.

J is TRBJ1-4 and V is TRBV4-1; TRBD1 matches at 7 bases. The V segment lost 3 bases and the J segment 5 bases; nucleotides outside the gene matches: 6. CDR3 size: 15 residues. CDR1 is MGHRA and CDR2 is YSYEKL in the germline V gene. CDR3 nucleotides: TGCGCCAGCAGCCAGCTGGGGACAGACAATGAAAAACTGTTTTTT. Protein sequence: CASSQLGTDNEKLFF.

The V gene is TRBV7-9, the J gene TRBJ2-3; no clear D. Germline V lookup: CDR1 SEHNR, CDR2 FQNEAQ (reference sequence). V dropped 7 bases and J dropped 0 bases, with 20 bases sitting between them. CDR3 length: 17 residues. The CDR3 region is CASTPLKTPISTDTQYF. CDR3 nucleotide sequence: TGTGCCAGCACCCCCCTAAAAACCCCGATCAGCACAGATACGCAGTATTTT.

This clone was detected only once. This chain uses TRBV6-1 with TRBJ1-5, with D unclear. The CDR3 loop spans 14 amino acids. The germline V and J ends were trimmed by 0 bases and 5 bases, with 8 bases remaining between them. Germline lookup yields CDR1 MNHNS and CDR2 SASEGT. Here the CDR3 DNA reads TGTGCCAGCAGTGAAGCGCGCGGTTATCAGCCCCAGCATTTT. Encoded protein: CASSEARGYQPQHF.